These 2 T cell receptor beta chains originate from one sample sequenced in a study of blood T cell repertoires in COVID-19. Assay used: immunoSEQ multiplex PCR; TCRdb lists only in-frame clones, some missing. The sample carries roughly 100,000 clones, roughly 85% recorded once. Sequencing was done on a sample of peripheral blood. The receptors come from a man aged 50-60 years with active COVID-19.

The chain carries TRBV19 and TRBJ2-6, with a possible D match to TRBD1 (6 bases). This CDR3 spans 15 amino acids. V was shortened by 5 bases and J by 3 bases, with 11 bases between the two germline ends. Looked up from germline, CDR1 is LNHDA and CDR2 is SQIVND (reference sequence). Here the CDR3 DNA reads TGTGCCAGTAGTTCCAGGGGCCTTGGGGCCAACGTCCTGACTTTC. It translates to CASSSRGLGANVLTF.

This chain links TRBV2 with TRBJ2-2, with 10 bases aligning to TRBD2. CDR3 length: 15 residues. V was clipped by 7 bases and J by 7 bases; unmatched bases: 9. CDR1 is SNHLY and CDR2 is FYNNEI in the germline V gene. CDR3 residues: CASKSAGGPNGELFF. The CDR3 bases are TGTGCCAGCAAGTCAGCGGGGGGGCCGAACGGGGAGCTGTTTTTT.